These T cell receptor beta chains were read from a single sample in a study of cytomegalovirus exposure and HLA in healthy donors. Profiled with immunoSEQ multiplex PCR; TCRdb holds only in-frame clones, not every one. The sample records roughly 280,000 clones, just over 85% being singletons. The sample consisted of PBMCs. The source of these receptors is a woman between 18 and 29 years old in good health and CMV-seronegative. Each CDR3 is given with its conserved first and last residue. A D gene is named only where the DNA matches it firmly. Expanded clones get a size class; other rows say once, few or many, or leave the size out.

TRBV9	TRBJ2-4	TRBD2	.	CASSPRLASGAKNIQYF	TGTGCCAGCAGCCCGCGATTGGCTAGCGGAGCCAAAAACATTCAGTACTTC
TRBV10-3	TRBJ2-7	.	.	CAIKLGGLSYEQYF	TGTGCCATCAAGCTAGGAGGACTGTCCTACGAGCAGTACTTC
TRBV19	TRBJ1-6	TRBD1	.	CASSLGQGSSPLHF	TGTGCCAGTAGTCTCGGACAGGGGAGTTCACCCCTCCACTTT
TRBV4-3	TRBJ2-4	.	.	CASSQEGGGNIQYF	TGCGCCAGCAGCCAAGAGGGGGGAGGAAACATTCAGTACTTC
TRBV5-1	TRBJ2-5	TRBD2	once	CASSLAGLAGQETQYF	TGCGCCAGCAGCTTGGCGGGACTAGCGGGACAAGAGACCCAGTACTTC
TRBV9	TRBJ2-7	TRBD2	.	CASSVVPGGPYEQYF	TGTGCCAGCAGCGTAGTCCCGGGGGGGCCCTACGAGCAGTACTTC
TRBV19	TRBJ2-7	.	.	CASSIGQGFYEQYF	TGTGCCAGTAGTATAGGCCAGGGATTCTACGAGCAGTACTTC
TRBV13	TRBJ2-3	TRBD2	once	CASSIGAGAPDTQYF	TGTGCCAGCAGCATAGGGGCGGGAGCGCCAGATACGCAGTATTTT
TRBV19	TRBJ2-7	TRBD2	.	CASSPQGLADRYEQYF	TGTGCCAGTAGTCCGCAGGGACTAGCGGACCGCTACGAGCAGTACTTC
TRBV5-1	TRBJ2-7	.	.	CASSLERKWPGVPYEQYF	TGCGCCAGCAGCTTGGAAAGGAAGTGGCCGGGAGTCCCCTACGAGCAGTACTTC
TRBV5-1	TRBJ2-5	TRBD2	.	CASSLALGGEETQYF	TGCGCCAGCAGCTTGGCCCTCGGGGGGGAAGAGACCCAGTACTTC
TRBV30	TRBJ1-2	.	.	CAWLRIYGYTF	TGTGCCTGGCTGAGGATCTATGGCTACACCTTC
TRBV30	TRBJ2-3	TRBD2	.	CACPLGAGRGTDTQYF	TGTGCCTGTCCCCTTGGTGCAGGGAGGGGCACAGATACGCAGTATTTT
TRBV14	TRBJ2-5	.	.	CASSQLEGGVSETQYF	TGTGCCAGCAGCCAACTCGAGGGGGGGGTATCAGAGACCCAGTACTTC
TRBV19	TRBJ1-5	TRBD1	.	CASTQTGGSQPQHF	TGTGCCAGTACCCAGACAGGGGGCAGTCAGCCCCAGCATTTT
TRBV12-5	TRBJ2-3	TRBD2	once	CASGFLGTSGRDTQYF	TGTGCTAGTGGCTTCCTTGGGACTAGCGGGAGAGATACGCAGTATTTT
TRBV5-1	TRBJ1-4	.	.	CASSLGGNLLTNEKLFF	TGCGCCAGCAGCTTGGGCGGAAACTTACTAACTAATGAAAAACTGTTTTTT
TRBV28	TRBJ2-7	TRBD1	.	CASSLRTGGFEQYF	TGTGCCAGCAGTTTACGGACAGGGGGCTTCGAGCAGTACTTC
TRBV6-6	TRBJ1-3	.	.	CASSYSGGSGNTIYF	TGTGCCAGCAGTTACTCGGGGGGATCTGGAAACACCATATATTTT
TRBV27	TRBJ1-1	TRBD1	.	CASSAGGAMTEAFF	TGTGCCAGCAGTGCAGGGGGCGCGATGACTGAAGCTTTCTTT
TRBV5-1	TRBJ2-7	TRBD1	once	CASSGGQGAVNEQYF	TGCGCCAGCAGCGGGGGACAGGGGGCGGTAAACGAGCAGTACTTC
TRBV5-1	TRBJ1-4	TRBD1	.	CASSLSGTAGATNEKLFF	TGCGCCAGCAGCTTGTCCGGGACAGCCGGAGCAACTAATGAAAAACTGTTTTTT
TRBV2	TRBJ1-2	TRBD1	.	CASNLIPVGQGARGYTF	TGTGCCAGCAATTTAATCCCCGTGGGACAGGGGGCGCGAGGCTACACCTTC
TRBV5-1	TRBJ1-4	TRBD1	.	CASTARAGGGYNEKLFF	TGCGCCAGCACCGCCAGGGCAGGGGGAGGATATAATGAAAAACTGTTTTTT
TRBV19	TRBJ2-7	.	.	CASSIAAGSNYEQYF	TGTGCCAGTAGTATAGCGGCCGGGTCGAACTACGAGCAGTACTTC
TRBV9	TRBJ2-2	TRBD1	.	CASSPLGQGSTGELFF	TGTGCCAGCAGCCCACTGGGACAGGGATCCACCGGGGAGCTGTTTTTT